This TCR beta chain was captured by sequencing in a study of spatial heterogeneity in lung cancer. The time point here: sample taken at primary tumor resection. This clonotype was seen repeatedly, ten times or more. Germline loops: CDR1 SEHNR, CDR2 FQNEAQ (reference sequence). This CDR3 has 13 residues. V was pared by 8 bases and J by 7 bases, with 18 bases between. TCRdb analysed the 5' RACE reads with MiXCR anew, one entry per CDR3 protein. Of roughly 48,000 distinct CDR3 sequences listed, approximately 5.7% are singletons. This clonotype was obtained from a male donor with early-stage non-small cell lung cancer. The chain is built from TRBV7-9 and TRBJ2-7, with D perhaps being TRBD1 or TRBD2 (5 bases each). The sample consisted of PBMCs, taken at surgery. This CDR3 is CASAGTPSWEQYF. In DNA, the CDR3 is TGTGCCAGCGCCGGGACGCCTTCTTGGGAGCAGTACTTC.